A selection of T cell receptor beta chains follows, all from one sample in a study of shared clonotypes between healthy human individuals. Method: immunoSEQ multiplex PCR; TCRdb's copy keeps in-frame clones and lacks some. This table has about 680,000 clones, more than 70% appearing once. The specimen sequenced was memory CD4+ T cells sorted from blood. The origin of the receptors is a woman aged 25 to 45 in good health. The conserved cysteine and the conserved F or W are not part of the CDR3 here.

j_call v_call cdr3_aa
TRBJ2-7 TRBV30 AWTRELALHEQY
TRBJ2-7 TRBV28 ASSFSSLADSYEQY
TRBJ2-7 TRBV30 AWKLGLAGDSSYEQY
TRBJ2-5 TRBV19 ATAGTQETQY
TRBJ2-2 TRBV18 ASSPPGGSGTGELF
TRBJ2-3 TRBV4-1 ASSQANSGNGDTQY
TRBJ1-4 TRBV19 ASSTFQGRNEKLF
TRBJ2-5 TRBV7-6 ASSLGPTRETQY
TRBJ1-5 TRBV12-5 ASGIWTGINSNQPQH
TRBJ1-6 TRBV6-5 ASRGQSSYNSPLH
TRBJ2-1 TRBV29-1 SVRTSGRNEQF
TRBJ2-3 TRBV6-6 ASRHRTGYTDTQY
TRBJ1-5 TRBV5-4 ASSLGGAGSNQPQH
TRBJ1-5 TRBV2 ASRPGQGSNQPQH
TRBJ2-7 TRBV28 ASSFSTGQYEQY
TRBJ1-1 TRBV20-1 SARGLEAF
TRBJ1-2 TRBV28 ASSLGQGAGGYT
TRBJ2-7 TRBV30 AWTLLHEQY
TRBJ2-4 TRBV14 ASSQDYGLSHIQY
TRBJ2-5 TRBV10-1 ASSEISGQETQY
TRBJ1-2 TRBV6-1 ASSEAAGQSYGYT
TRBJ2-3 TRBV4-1 ASSQRSGTSTDTQY
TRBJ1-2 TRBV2 ASSENRAYGYT
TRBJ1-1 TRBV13 ASSPRTGATEAF
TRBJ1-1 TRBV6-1 ASKGQVNTEAF
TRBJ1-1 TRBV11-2 ASSLRIWGSTEAF
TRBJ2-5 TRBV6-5 ATQRDRQETQY
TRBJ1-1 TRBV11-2 ASSTGDRTEAF
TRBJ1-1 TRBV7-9 ASSRINTEAF
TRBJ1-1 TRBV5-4 ASSLGQDEAF
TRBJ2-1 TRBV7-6 ASSQQYRGYNEQF
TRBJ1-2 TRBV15 ATSKGQGDYGYT
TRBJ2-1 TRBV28 ASSSVGLAGYNEQF
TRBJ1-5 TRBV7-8 ASSLGGRNQPQH
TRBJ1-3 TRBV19 ASSPRRLDSSGNTIY
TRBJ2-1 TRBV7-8 ASSITVGVYNEQF
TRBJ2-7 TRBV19 ASSIDPARTYEQY
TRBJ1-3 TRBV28 ASSQPTGSGGNTIY
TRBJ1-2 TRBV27 ASARSLNYGYT
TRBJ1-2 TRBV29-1 SVVSDRWGYT
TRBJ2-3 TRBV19 ASSNFHRRDTQY
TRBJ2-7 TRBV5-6 ASSFVPGLATNEQY
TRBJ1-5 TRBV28 ASSLSTGGNQPQH
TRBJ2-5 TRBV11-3 ASSRQGPETQY
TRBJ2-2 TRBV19 ASSTTANTGELF
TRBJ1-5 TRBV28 ASSSTDRVDQPQH
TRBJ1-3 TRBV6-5 ASTMDRTENTIY
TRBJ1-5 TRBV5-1 ASSLGDRANEPQH
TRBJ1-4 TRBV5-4 ASSSQTNSGEKLF
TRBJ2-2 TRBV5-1 ASSLNSNTGELF